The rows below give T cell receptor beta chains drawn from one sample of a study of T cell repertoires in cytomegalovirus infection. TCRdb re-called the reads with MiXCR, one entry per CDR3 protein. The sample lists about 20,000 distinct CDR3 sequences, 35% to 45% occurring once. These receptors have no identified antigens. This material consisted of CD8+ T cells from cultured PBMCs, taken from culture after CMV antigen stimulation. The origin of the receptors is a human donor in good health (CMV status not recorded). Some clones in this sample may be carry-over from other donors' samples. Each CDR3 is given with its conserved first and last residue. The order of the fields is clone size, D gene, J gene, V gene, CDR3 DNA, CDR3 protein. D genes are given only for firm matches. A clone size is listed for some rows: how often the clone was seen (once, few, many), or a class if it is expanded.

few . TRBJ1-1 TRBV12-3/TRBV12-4 TGTGCCAGCAGTTCCGACAGGAACACTGAAGCTTTCTTT CASSSDRNTEAFF
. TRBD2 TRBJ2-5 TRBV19 TGTGCCCCAACGATCCGGACTAGCGGGAGGCAAGAGACCCAGTACTTC CAPTIRTSGRQETQYF
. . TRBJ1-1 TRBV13 TGTGCCAGCACGCAGGGGATTGCAAATTGGAACACTGAAGCTTTCTTT CASTQGIANWNTEAFF
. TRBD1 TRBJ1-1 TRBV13 TGTGCCAGCAGCCGGGACAGGGTTTTTAACACTGAAGCTTTCTTT CASSRDRVFNTEAFF
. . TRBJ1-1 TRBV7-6 TGTGCCAGCAGGCAGACAGTGAACACTGAAGCTTTCTTT CASRQTVNTEAFF
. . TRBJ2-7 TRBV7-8 TGTGCCAGCAGCATATCTGCCTACGAGCAGTACTTC CASSISAYEQYF
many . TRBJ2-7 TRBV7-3 TGTGCCAGCACCCCGTTACTGGGGGCATCCTACGAGCAGTACTTC CASTPLLGASYEQYF
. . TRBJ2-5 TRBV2 TGTGCCAGCACCCCGGACAGCGAAGAGACCCAGTACTTC CASTPDSEETQYF
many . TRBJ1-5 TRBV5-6 TGTGCCAGCAGCTATTCTCTAGACCCACGGCCCCAGCATTTT CASSYSLDPRPQHF
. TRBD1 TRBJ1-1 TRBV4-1 TGCGCCAGCAGCACTGGACAAGCAGGGGGTAACACTGAAGCTTTCTTT CASSTGQAGGNTEAFF
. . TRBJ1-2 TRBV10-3 TGTGCCATCTTCTCGGAGGGAAGCGACTATGGCTACACCTTC CAIFSEGSDYGYTF
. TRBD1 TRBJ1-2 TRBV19 TGTGCCAGTAGACCTCATCGGACAGGCGCCTTCTATGGCTACACCTTC CASRPHRTGAFYGYTF
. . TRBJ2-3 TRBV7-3 TGTGCCAGCAGCTTAACGGGTACTAGCACAGATACGCAGTATTTT CASSLTGTSTDTQYF
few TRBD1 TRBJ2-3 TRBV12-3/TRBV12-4 TGTGCCAGCAGCCCCGTGGGGACAGGCTCGTCCGACCGCACAGATACGCAGTATTTT CASSPVGTGSSDRTDTQYF
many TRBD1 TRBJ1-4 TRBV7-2 TGTGCCAGCAGCCTCCATCCGGGACAGGGGGCTCGGTACGATGAAAAACTGTTTTTT CASSLHPGQGARYDEKLFF
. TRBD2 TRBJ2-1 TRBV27 TGTGCCAGCAGTCCCGGAGGGGGACTAGCGGGGGGCGAGCAGTTCTTC CASSPGGGLAGGEQFF
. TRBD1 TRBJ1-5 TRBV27 TGTGCCAGCAGTCCTACAGGGGGGCGGTCGGATCGTCAGCATTTT CASSPTGGRSDRQHF
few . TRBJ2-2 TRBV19 TGTGCCAGTAGTCTCCGGACAGATTACACCGGGGAGCTGTTTTTT CASSLRTDYTGELFF
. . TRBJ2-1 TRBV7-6 TGTGCCAGCAGCCGTCCGACGGACCAACTAAGCTCCTACAATGAGCAGTTCTTC CASSRPTDQLSSYNEQFF
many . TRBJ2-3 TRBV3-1 TGTGCCAGCAGCCAAGATCTTGATACTCAAGTGACGCAGTATTTT CASSQDLDTQVTQYF
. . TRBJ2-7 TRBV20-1 TGCAGTGCTAGAGATGACAGCTACGAGCAGTACTTC CSARDDSYEQYF
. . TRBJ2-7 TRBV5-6 TGTGCCAGCAGCTACCGGATCGGATCCTACGAGCAGTACTTC CASSYRIGSYEQYF
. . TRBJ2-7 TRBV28 TGTGCCAGCAGTTTAGCCCGACAGGGAGGGGGCGAGCAGTACTTC CASSLARQGGGEQYF
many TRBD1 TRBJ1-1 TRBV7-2 TGTGCCAGCAGCCTAGAATGGACAGGCACTGAAGCTTTCTTT CASSLEWTGTEAFF
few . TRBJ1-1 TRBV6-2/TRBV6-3 TGTGCCAGCAGTTACGGGGCCCAAATGAACACTGAAGCTTTCTTT CASSYGAQMNTEAFF
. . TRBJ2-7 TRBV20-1 TGCAGTGCTACCCTACCGGGCCAGGCGTACGAGCAGTACTTC CSATLPGQAYEQYF
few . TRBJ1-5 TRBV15 TGTGCCACCAGCAGAGTGCGGGCAGACAATCAGCCCCAGCATTTT CATSRVRADNQPQHF
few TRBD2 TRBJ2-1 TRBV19 TGTGCCAGTAGTTATAGCGGGGGGGCTCACAATGAGCAGTTCTTC CASSYSGGAHNEQFF
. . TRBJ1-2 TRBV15 TGTGCCACCAGCAGAGAGAGGGGTTATGGACAGAACTATGGCTACACCTTC CATSRERGYGQNYGYTF
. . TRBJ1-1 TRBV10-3 TGTGCCATCAGTGACCAGAGTGGGTACACTGAAGCTTTCTTT CAISDQSGYTEAFF
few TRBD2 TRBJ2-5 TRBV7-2 TGTGCCAGCAGCTCCATAGCGGGGGGGCCCCGAGAGACCCAGTACTTC CASSSIAGGPRETQYF
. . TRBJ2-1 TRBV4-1 TGCGCCAGCAGCCAAGATGAGGGGAGGTCGCAGTTCTTC CASSQDEGRSQFF
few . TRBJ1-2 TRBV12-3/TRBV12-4 TGTGCCAGCAGTTTATTCGACAGGATAAACTATGGCTACACCTTC CASSLFDRINYGYTF
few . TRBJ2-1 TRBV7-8 TGTGCCAGCAGCCCTACTAGTTACGGCAGCACCTACAATGAGCAGTTCTTC CASSPTSYGSTYNEQFF
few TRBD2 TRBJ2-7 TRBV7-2 TGTGCCAGCAGCTTACAGCGGGGGGGCCACGAGCAGTACTTC CASSLQRGGHEQYF
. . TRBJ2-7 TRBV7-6 TGTGCCAGCAGCTTAGACACTACCTACGAGCAGTACTTC CASSLDTTYEQYF
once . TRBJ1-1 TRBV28 TGTGCCAGCAGTGGCGACGCTACCCTCAACACTGAAGCTTTCTTT CASSGDATLNTEAFF
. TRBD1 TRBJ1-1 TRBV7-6 TGTGCCAGCAGCCTGGGACAGATCACTGAAGCTTTCTTT CASSLGQITEAFF
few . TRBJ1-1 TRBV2 TGTGCCAGCAGTGAAATAGCCAACACTGAAGCTTTCTTT CASSEIANTEAFF
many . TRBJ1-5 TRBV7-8 TGTGCCAGCAGCTTAGCGGGTGAATTTGATCAGCCCCAGCATTTT CASSLAGEFDQPQHF
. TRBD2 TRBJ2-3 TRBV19 TGTGCCAGTAGTAAGAGCGGGGCCCCTAGCACAGATACGCAGTATTTT CASSKSGAPSTDTQYF
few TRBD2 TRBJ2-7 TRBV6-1 TGTGCCGGGGGGGAGCCCTCCTACGAGCAGTACTTC CAGGEPSYEQYF
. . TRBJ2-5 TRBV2 TGTGCCAGCAGAGAACAGTCAGAAGAGACCCAGTACTTC CASREQSEETQYF
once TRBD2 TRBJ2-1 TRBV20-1 TGCAGTGCTAGTAGGACTAGCGGACCAAGCTCCTACAATGAGCAGTTCTTC CSASRTSGPSSYNEQFF
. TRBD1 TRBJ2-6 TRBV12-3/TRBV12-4 TGTGCCAGCAGTCCTCAGGGGGTACTAGGTGGGGCCAACGTCCTGACTTTC CASSPQGVLGGANVLTF